These T cell receptor beta chains were read from a single sample in a study of PD-1 blockade in classical Hodgkin lymphoma. The assay was immunoSEQ multiplex PCR, and TCRdb's table has in-frame clones only and misses some. In the table there are about 85,000 clones, approximately 91% of which are singletons. The source was peripheral blood mononuclear cells (PBMCs), collected before the second cycle of nivolumab. Receptor source: a human donor with classical Hodgkin lymphoma. The CDR3 runs from the conserved cysteine through the conserved F or W. The D gene is left open where the match is weak. Rows give clone size only sometimes, using once, few, many, or a class for an expanded clone.

D gene	clone size	V gene	J gene	CDR3 DNA	CDR3 protein
NA	NA	TRBV6-4	TRBJ1-5	TGTGCCAGGAGGGGGAGTCAGCCCCAGCATTTT	CARRGSQPQHF
TRBD2	NA	TRBV6-5	TRBJ2-1	TGTGCCAGCAGCCGGGGACTAGCGGGAGTGTTTGAGCAGTTCTTC	CASSRGLAGVFEQFF
NA	NA	TRBV6-1	TRBJ2-2	TGTGCCAGCAGTGCCCGAGGGGCCTTGAACACCGGGGAGCTGTTTTTT	CASSARGALNTGELFF
NA	once	TRBV2	TRBJ1-2	TGTGCCAGCAGGCCCATGGGGGGCGCTTGGCCTTTAGATGGCTACACCTTC	CASRPMGGAWPLDGYTF
TRBD2	NA	TRBV28	TRBJ2-5	TGTGCCAGCAGTTTAACCGGGACTAGCGGCCGCCAAGAGACCCAGTACTTC	CASSLTGTSGRQETQYF
NA	NA	TRBV7-9	TRBJ1-3	TGTGCCAGCAGCCCGGACAGCTTCTCTGGAAACACCATATATTTT	CASSPDSFSGNTIYF
TRBD1	NA	TRBV5-1	TRBJ2-7	TGCGCCAGCAGCTTGGGGACAGGGGCGGACGAGCAGTACTTC	CASSLGTGADEQYF
TRBD2	NA	TRBV27	TRBJ2-3	TGTGCCAGCAGTTTTTTAGCGGGAGCCCTCGATACGCAGTATTTT	CASSFLAGALDTQYF
NA	NA	TRBV7-9	TRBJ2-2	TGTGCCAGCCGACAGACCACCGGGGAGCTGTTTTTT	CASRQTTGELFF
NA	NA	TRBV11-2	TRBJ2-7	TGTGCCAGCTCCGGCAGGGGCCAGCGCGAGCAGTACTTC	CASSGRGQREQYF
NA	NA	TRBV6-5	TRBJ1-1	TGTGCCAGCAGTTCCCGGACAGAAGAAGCTTTCTTT	CASSSRTEEAFF
NA	NA	TRBV6-5	TRBJ2-2	TGTGCCAGCAGTTACTCGTCGCCGAGGAACACCGGGGAGCTGTTTTTT	CASSYSSPRNTGELFF
TRBD2	once	TRBV2	TRBJ2-7	TGTGCCAGCAGTGGGACTAGCGGCTACGAGCAGTACTTC	CASSGTSGYEQYF
NA	NA	TRBV2	TRBJ2-7	TGTGCCAGCAGTTACACTTCCTACGAGCAGTACTTC	CASSYTSYEQYF
TRBD2	once	TRBV7-2	TRBJ2-5	TGTGCCAGCAGACCAGCGGGAGGGCCGGGGAAGCAGTACTTC	CASRPAGGPGKQYF
TRBD2	NA	TRBV19	TRBJ2-7	TGTGCCAGTAGTATAGATAGCGGGAGGCACAAGAACGAGCAGTACTTC	CASSIDSGRHKNEQYF
NA	NA	TRBV28	TRBJ1-4	TGTGCCAGCAGTTCCCAGAGGACAGTCCAGCCTGCAACTAATGAAAAACTGTTTTTT	CASSSQRTVQPATNEKLFF
NA	NA	TRBV6-5	TRBJ1-6	TGTGCCAGCAGGTCGACAGGAAATAATTCACCCCTCCACTTT	CASRSTGNNSPLHF
NA	NA	TRBV5-4	TRBJ2-2	TGTGCCAGCAGCTTAAGTACAATGGGGGAGCTGTTTTTT	CASSLSTMGELFF
NA	NA	TRBV28	TRBJ2-7	TGTGCCAGCAGTTTATGGAGGGTAACGGCCTACGAGCAGTACTTC	CASSLWRVTAYEQYF
NA	NA	TRBV4-1	TRBJ1-3	TGCGCCAGCAGCCAAGGGGGAGGGCGCGGAAACACCATATATTTT	CASSQGGGRGNTIYF
NA	NA	TRBV5-1	TRBJ2-7	TGCGCCAGCAGCTTGGCCTACAGCTCCTACGAGCAGTACTTC	CASSLAYSSYEQYF
NA	NA	TRBV27	TRBJ1-2	TGTGCCAGCAGATACCTCTACGGGGACTATGGCTACACCTTC	CASRYLYGDYGYTF
TRBD1	NA	TRBV29-1	TRBJ1-1	TGCAGCGTGGGGGTGGGGAGGGGGCGGACGTCGCAGAACACTGAAGCTTTCTTT	CSVGVGRGRTSQNTEAFF
TRBD2	once	TRBV19	TRBJ2-2	TGTGCCAGTAGTATTTGGGGGACTAGTAAGACCGGGGAGCTGTTTTTT	CASSIWGTSKTGELFF
TRBD2	NA	TRBV4-1	TRBJ2-7	TGCGCCAGCAGCCAAGGACTAGCGGCCCTCTACGAGCAGTACTTC	CASSQGLAALYEQYF
NA	NA	TRBV5-5	TRBJ1-5	TGTGCCAGCAGTAGTGGACAGCTATATAGCAATCAGCCCCAGCATTTT	CASSSGQLYSNQPQHF
NA	NA	TRBV5-1	TRBJ2-1	TGCGCCAGCAGATCCTCTTGGGCGAGGGCCGCCTACAATGAGCAGTTCTTC	CASRSSWARAAYNEQFF
TRBD1	NA	TRBV18	TRBJ1-2	TGTGCCAGCTCACCAGGACCCGGGACAGGGTTACGTTATGGCTACACCTTC	CASSPGPGTGLRYGYTF
NA	once	TRBV5-6	TRBJ1-2	TGTGCCAGCAGCTTCGGCACGGGGGCGGGAGGCTACACCTTC	CASSFGTGAGGYTF
NA	NA	TRBV13	TRBJ2-5	TGTGCCAGCAGCCGGGTTACGGCAGAGGAGACCCAGTACTTC	CASSRVTAEETQYF